Below, 14 T cell receptor beta chains from the same sample are listed, as sequenced in a study of identical twins. TCRdb passed the 5' RACE reads through MiXCR, listing each CDR3 protein once. This sample carries hundreds of thousands of distinct CDR3 sequences, about 20% of them seen once, and the ten largest clones take 10% to 15%. The same data also went into a second study, on T cells expressing NK-cell markers.

The sequenced sample was PBMCs. The source of these receptors is a woman under 30 in good health.

The chain is built from TRBV10-3 and TRBJ2-6; unclear D gene. CDR1 and CDR2 from the germline V gene are ENHRY and SYGVKD. With 7 bases removed from V and 0 bases from J, the gap between germline ends came to 4 bases. This CDR3 is 13 amino acids long. This CDR3 is CAIKGSGANVLTF. The CDR3 region has the DNA TGTGCCATCAAAGGCTCTGGGGCCAACGTCCTGACTTTC.

The chain couples TRBV6-5 to TRBJ2-6; no clear D gene. In germline, CDR1 is MNHEY, CDR2 SVGAGI. Trimming took off 1 base at V and 0 bases at J, with 10 bases between the two ends. The CDR3 covers 17 residues. For the CDR3, the DNA is TGTGCCAGCAGTTACTGGCGGCGGAGCTCTGGGGCCAACGTCCTGACTTTC. Encoded protein: CASSYWRRSSGANVLTF.

V and J are TRBV5-1 and TRBJ2-7; 15 bases line up with TRBD2. Germline V gives CDR1 SGHRS, CDR2 YFSETQ. The CDR3 is 18 amino acids. J was trimmed by 1 base and V by 4 bases; bases with no gene match: 9. CDR3 bases: TGCGCCAGCAGCCAGGGACTAGCGGGAGGCACCTTATCCTACGAGCAGTACTTC. It is translated as CASSQGLAGGTLSYEQYF.

The chain carries TRBV5-4 and TRBJ1-1; D is unclear. Trimming left V 9 bases short and J 0 bases short, with 9 bases between. CDR1 and CDR2 from the germline V gene are SGHNT and YYREEE (reference sequence). The CDR3 is 12 amino acids. CDR3 amino acids: CATKDVNTEAFF. CDR3 coding DNA: TGTGCCACCAAAGACGTGAACACTGAAGCTTTCTTT.

This clonotype has only a few counts. This rearrangement joins TRBV5-1 to TRBJ2-5; the D is unclear. With 8 bases removed from V and 1 base from J, the gap between germline ends came to 9 bases. Germline CDR1 SGHRS, CDR2 YFSETQ. CDR3 length: 12 amino acids. The CDR3, as DNA: TGCGCCAGAAAGAAGGTCCAAGAGACCCAGTACTTC. Its translation is CARKKVQETQYF.

The V gene is TRBV6-1, the J gene TRBJ2-7; 10 bases fit TRBD2. The ends lost 11 bases at V and 4 bases at J; junction bases unmatched: 11. The CDR3 loop spans 14 amino acids. Germline values: CDR1 MNHNS, CDR2 SASEGT. CDR3 DNA sequence: TGTGCCGGGGGTAGCGGGAGGATTCGTTACGAGCAGTACTTC. Translating it yields CAGGSGRIRYEQYF.

V and J are TRBV4-2 and TRBJ2-2, with 8 bases that match TRBD2. V was clipped by 10 bases and J by 0 bases; unmatched bases: 13. CDR3 length equals 17 residues. In germline, CDR1 is LGHNA, CDR2 YNFKEQ. Here the CDR3 reads CAIGPGLVRSNTGELFF. The CDR3 DNA sequence: TGTGCCATCGGCCCGGGACTAGTCCGATCGAACACCGGGGAGCTGTTTTTT.

In its sample, this clonotype was seen a few times. The V and J genes are TRBV5-1 and TRBJ1-4; no firm D call. Germline V CDR1 and CDR2: SGHRS, YFSETQ. Between the trimmed V and J ends, which lost 4 bases and 8 bases, there was a span of 27 bases. The CDR3 length is 18 residues. The DNA of the CDR3 is TGCGCCAGCAGCCGTGTCTGGACTCTCGGAGTGGGGATCGAAAAACTGTTTTTT. It specifies CASSRVWTLGVGIEKLFF.

The chain has TRBV7-2 and TRBJ2-3; weak D call: TRBD2 (5 bases). Per the germline V gene, CDR1 is SGHTA and CDR2 is FQGNSA. This CDR3 comprises 12 residues. Trimming removed 10 bases from V and 9 bases from J, with 17 bases in between. CDR3 nucleotides: TGTGCCACGCGGGTTGCGCACAGAACGCAGTATTTT. This encodes CATRVAHRTQYF. Using reference TRBV7-2 and TRBJ2-3 for the parts outside the CDR3, the full variable domain is GAGVSQSPSNKVTEKGKDVELRCDPISGHTALYWYRQSLGQGLEFLIYFQGNSAPDKSGLPSDRFSAERTGGSVSTLTIQRTQQEDSAVYLCATRVAHRTQYFGPGTRLTVL.

The J gene is TRBJ1-1, the V gene TRBV15; D uncertain. CDR1 is LNHNV, CDR2 YYDKDF, per germline (reference sequence). This CDR3 region has 12 residues. The V end was cut by 6 bases, the J end by 3 bases, with 8 bases between. CDR3 sequence: CATRRVDTEAFF. The CDR3 nucleotides are TGTGCCACCAGACGGGTTGACACTGAAGCTTTCTTT.

A few counts support this clonotype. The J gene is TRBJ2-3, the V gene TRBV10-3; D may be TRBD2 (5 bases). V was pared by 4 bases and J by 7 bases, with 12 bases between. The V gene's germline CDR1 is ENHRY and CDR2 SYGVKD. This CDR3 is 13 amino acids long. The CDR3 sequence: CAISVEAGYTQYF. The CDR3 DNA reads as TGTGCCATCAGTGTGGAGGCCGGCTATACGCAGTATTTT.

This clonotype was counted only a few times. This rearrangement joins TRBV4-3 to TRBJ2-1; 13 nucleotides line up with TRBD2. In germline, CDR1 is LGHNA, CDR2 YSLEER. The CDR3 extends over 14 amino acids. V trimming: 3 bases; J trimming: 15 bases; junction bases outside the gene matches: 8. The DNA of the CDR3 is TGCGCCAGCAGCCAGGGGACTAGCGGGACGAGCATGTTCTTC. Its protein product is CASSQGTSGTSMFF.

This clonotype was counted a few times. The J gene is TRBJ2-5, the V gene TRBV2; 10 nucleotides match TRBD2. This CDR3 has 14 amino acids. In germline, CDR1 is SNHLY, CDR2 FYNNEI. V was clipped by 4 bases and J by 2 bases; unmatched bases: 1. The CDR3 DNA reads as TGTGCCAGCAGTGGTAGCGGGGGGCAAGAGACCCAGTACTTC. It yields the protein CASSGSGGQETQYF.

The chain carries TRBV5-1 and TRBJ2-3; D remains unclear. The CDR3 runs to 14 residues. Deletions cut 8 bases from V and 0 bases from J, with 13 bases between. CDR1 is SGHRS and CDR2 is YFSETQ in the germline V gene. The CDR3 region is CASYDPSSTDTQYF. The DNA of the CDR3 is TGCGCCAGTTATGACCCATCTAGCACAGATACGCAGTATTTT. Variable domain in full (rest from reference TRBV5-1 and TRBJ2-3): KAGVTQTPRYLIKTRGQQVTLSCSPISGHRSVSWYQQTPGQGLQFLFEYFSETQRNKGNFPGRFSGRQFSNSRSEMNVSTLELGDSALYLCASYDPSSTDTQYFGPGTRLTVL.